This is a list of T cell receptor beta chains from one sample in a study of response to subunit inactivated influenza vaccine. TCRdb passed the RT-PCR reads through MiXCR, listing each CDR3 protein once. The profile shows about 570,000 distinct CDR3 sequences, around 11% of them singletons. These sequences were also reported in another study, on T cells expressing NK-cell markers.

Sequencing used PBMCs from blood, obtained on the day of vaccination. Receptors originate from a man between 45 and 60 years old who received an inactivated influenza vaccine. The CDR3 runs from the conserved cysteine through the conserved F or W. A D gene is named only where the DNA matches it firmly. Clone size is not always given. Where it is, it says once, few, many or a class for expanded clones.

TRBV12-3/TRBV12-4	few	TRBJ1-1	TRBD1	CASRPTGGRAAFF	TGTGCCAGCAGACCGACAGGGGGCCGAGCAGCTTTCTTT
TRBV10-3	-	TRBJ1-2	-	CAIRKTEVNYGYTF	TGTGCCATCAGAAAGACAGAAGTTAACTATGGCTACACCTTC
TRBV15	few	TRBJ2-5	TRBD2	CATSRGLAGGKETQYF	TGTGCCACCAGCAGGGGTCTAGCGGGGGGAAAAGAGACCCAGTACTTC
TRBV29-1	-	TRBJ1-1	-	CSVEGGRVNTEAFF	TGCAGCGTTGAAGGCGGCAGGGTTAACACTGAAGCTTTCTTT
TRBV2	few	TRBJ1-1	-	CASSEYGLSNTEAFF	TGTGCCAGCAGTGAATATGGACTTTCGAACACTGAAGCTTTCTTT
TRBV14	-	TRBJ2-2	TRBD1	CASSGRTGANTGELFF	TGTGCCAGCAGCGGTCGGACAGGAGCGAACACCGGGGAGCTGTTTTTT
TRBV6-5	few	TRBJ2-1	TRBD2	CASSTRVRGGRGDQFF	TGTGCCAGCAGTACCCGAGTACGGGGGGGCCGAGGTGACCAGTTCTTC
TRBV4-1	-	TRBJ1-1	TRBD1	CASSQPTGTDTEAFF	TGCGCCAGCAGCCAACCAACCGGGACAGACACTGAAGCTTTCTTT
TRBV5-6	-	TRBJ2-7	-	CASTPRRYEQYF	TGTGCCAGCACCCCTAGACGGTACGAGCAGTACTTC
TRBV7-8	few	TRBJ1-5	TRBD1	CASSLGWTGEQPQHF	TGTGCCAGCAGCTTAGGTTGGACAGGGGAACAGCCCCAGCATTTT